Given below is one TCR beta chain in context. Its target is unknown. These data come from a study of beta chain features in type 1 diabetes. Every isolated RNA sample was fully reverse transcribed, so sequencing captured expressed TCRB transcripts. The table came from immunoSEQ multiplex PCR; TCRdb's copy has only in-frame clones and leaves some out. The sample lists roughly 150,000 clones; 6% to 9% were seen once. The CDR3 has 14 residues. Germline V CDR1 and CDR2: SGHNT, YYREEE (reference sequence). V dropped 5 bases and J dropped 0; count of bases not matched to a gene: 3. Findings of the study overall: TCRB CDR3 length was moderately but significantly reduced in all four CD4+ subsets of Type 1 diabetes patients. Cells carrying high TCR expression could end up over-represented when cDNA is sequenced.

Source material: central memory CD4+ T cells from blood. This chain uses TRBV5-4 with TRBJ2-5; 8 bases line up with TRBD2. This receptor was obtained from a man aged 18 to 30 with type 1 diabetes. The chain's CDR3 is CASRGGGHQETQYF. The CDR3 nucleotides are TGTGCCAGCAGAGGCGGGGGGCACCAAGAGACCCAGTACTTC.